A single sample gave rise to the 29 T cell receptor beta chains below, sequenced in a study of blood T cells in healthy people across ages. Together with a sample-barcoded 5' primer, a J-beta primer mix was included in a second PCR lasting about 7 to 11 cycles. TCRdb used MiXCR to reprocess the 5' RACE reads, holding one entry per CDR3 protein. The repertoire holds around 1,500,000 distinct CDR3 sequences, 40% to 50% seen once, with approximately 7.9% in the top ten. Sequenced material: blood. Every receptor here comes from a woman younger than 30 in good health.

This clonotype has just a few counts. J is TRBJ2-7 and V is TRBV12-3 or TRBV12-4; TRBD2 agrees at 7 bases. The V gene end was trimmed by 8 bases and the J gene end by 2 bases; junction bases not matched to a gene: 6. The CDR3 is 13 residues long. CDR3 DNA: TGTGCCAGCCGTGAGAGCGGGGCCTACGAGCAGTACTTC. Protein sequence: CASRESGAYEQYF.

The chain carries TRBV5-1 and TRBJ2-1; perhaps TRBD1 as D (6 bases). There are 12 residues in the CDR3. The germline V gene encodes CDR1 SGHRS and CDR2 YFSETQ. V shed 2 bases and J shed 10 bases, with 10 bases lying between them. The CDR3 region is CASSFRGTEQFF. The CDR3 bases are TGCGCCAGCAGCTTTAGGGGGACAGAGCAGTTCTTC.

The genes are TRBV27 and TRBJ2-7; 8 bases match TRBD2. The CDR3 is made up of 16 amino acids. Trimming cost V 1 base and J 7 bases; bases outside gene matches: 12. Germline-derived CDR1 and CDR2 are MNHEY and SMNVEV (reference sequence). The chain's CDR3 is CASSLYNPGRVNEQYF. The CDR3 region has the DNA TGTGCCAGCAGTTTATATAATCCCGGGAGGGTGAATGAGCAGTACTTC.

This clonotype was detected only a few times. The genes are TRBV12-3 or TRBV12-4 and TRBJ2-5; 9 bases are shared with TRBD1. This CDR3 has 14 residues. J was trimmed by 6 bases and V by 5 bases; bases with no gene match: 7. The CDR3 bases are TGTGCCAGCAGTACCGGGACAGGGAGGAAGACCCAGTACTTC. Translation gives CASSTGTGRKTQYF.

This chain connects TRBV14 to TRBJ2-6; D is ambiguous. The CDR3 consists of 16 residues. Trimming took off 3 bases at V and 0 bases at J, with 9 bases between the two ends. From germline, CDR1 is SGHDN and CDR2 FVKESK. CDR3 coding DNA: TGTGCCAGCAGCCATGGGTCATCCTCTGGGGCCAACGTCCTGACTTTC. As protein: CASSHGSSSGANVLTF. Filled out from reference TRBV14 and TRBJ2-6, the complete variable domain reads EAGVTQFPSHSVIEKGQTVTLRCDPISGHDNLYWYRRVMGKEIKFLLHFVKESKQDESGMPNNRFLAERTGGTYSTLKVQPAELEDSGVYFCASSHGSSSGANVLTFGAGSRLTVL.

The table lists this clonotype with a count of one. V gene TRBV11-1 combines with J gene TRBJ2-1, with 12 bases matching TRBD2. The germline V gene has CDR1 SGHAT and CDR2 FQDESV (reference sequence). The trim removed 1 base at V and 7 bases at J, leaving 5 bases unmatched. The CDR3 is 16 residues long. The chain's CDR3 is CASSLVLAGGLNEQFF. For the CDR3, the DNA is TGTGCCAGCAGCTTAGTACTAGCGGGAGGATTGAATGAGCAGTTCTTC. The variable domain in full, with the rest retrieved from reference TRBV11-1 and TRBJ2-1, is EAEVAQSPRYKITEKSQAVAFWCDPISGHATLYWYRQILGQGPELLVQFQDESVVDDSQLPKDRFSAERLKGVDSTLKIQPAELGDSAMYLCASSLVLAGGLNEQFFGPGTRLTVL.

The J gene is TRBJ2-1, the V gene TRBV9, with 13 bases fitting TRBD2. This CDR3 contains 15 residues. CDR1 and CDR2 from the germline V gene are SGDLS and YYNGEE. With 7 bases clipped from V and 6 bases from J, the junction kept 7 bases outside the gene matches. This chain's CDR3 is CASPDGTSGANEQFF. Written as DNA, the CDR3 is TGTGCCAGCCCTGACGGGACTAGCGGGGCCAATGAGCAGTTCTTC.

The chain carries TRBV5-1 and TRBJ2-5; unclear D gene. Trimming left V 2 bases short and J 1 base short, with 9 bases between. The CDR3 runs to 14 residues. Germline-derived CDR1 and CDR2 are SGHRS and YFSETQ. The chain's CDR3 is CASSLDGTQETQYF. The CDR3 DNA is TGCGCCAGCAGCTTAGATGGAACCCAAGAGACCCAGTACTTC.

This clonotype was seen a handful of times. V and J are TRBV10-3 and TRBJ2-7, with D possibly being TRBD1 or TRBD2 (5 bases each). The V gene's germline CDR1 is ENHRY and CDR2 SYGVKD. The germline V and J ends were trimmed by 3 bases and 4 bases, with 16 bases remaining between them. CDR3 size: 15 residues. The CDR3 reads CAISDTRAGTYEQYF. The CDR3 DNA reads as TGTGCCATCAGTGACACTCGGGCAGGGACGTACGAGCAGTACTTC.

In this sample, this clonotype turned up a few times. The CDR3 here is CASSVSLSGGAASNEQFF. The DNA of the CDR3 is TGTGCCAGCAGCGTTTCTCTGAGTGGGGGGGCCGCAAGCAATGAGCAGTTCTTC. The V gene is TRBV9, the J gene TRBJ2-1; D is perhaps TRBD2 (7 bases). Germline CDR1 and CDR2: SGDLS and YYNGEE. This CDR3 has 18 amino acids. V dropped 2 bases and J dropped 6 bases, with 24 bases sitting between them.

The table lists this clonotype with a few counts. The chain couples TRBV20-1 to TRBJ1-1, with D hard to call. V lost 3 bases and J lost 0, with 14 bases in between. Per germline, CDR1 DFQATT and CDR2 SNEGSKA (reference sequence). This CDR3 region has 15 residues. The CDR3 DNA sequence: TGCAGTGCTAGGGGCGTGACCTTCATGAACACTGAAGCTTTCTTT. It specifies CSARGVTFMNTEAFF.

This clonotype was counted a few times. The V call is TRBV20-1, the J call TRBJ1-4; 9 bases match TRBD1. In germline, CDR1 is DFQATT, CDR2 SNEGSKA (reference sequence). After removal of 5 bases from V and 8 bases from J, the junction contained 9 bases not matched to a gene. This CDR3 is built from 14 residues. CDR3 sequence: CSAGRGQGPEKLFF. In DNA form, the CDR3 reads TGCAGTGCTGGAAGGGGACAGGGACCAGAAAAACTGTTTTTT.

The V and J genes are TRBV12-3 or TRBV12-4 and TRBJ2-7; D is perhaps TRBD2 (5 bases). There are 14 residues in the CDR3. Trimming stripped 6 bases from V and 1 base from J, with 13 bases between. The CDR3 bases are TGTGCCAGCAGCCCAGAATGGGAGTCCTACGAGCAGTACTTC. Protein product: CASSPEWESYEQYF.

The J gene is TRBJ2-5, the V gene TRBV5-1, with D maybe TRBD1 (5 bases). The CDR3 is made up of 14 amino acids. The germline V gene has CDR1 SGHRS and CDR2 YFSETQ. V was cut by 2 bases and J by 4 bases, with 12 bases left in between. The CDR3 DNA is TGCGCCAGCAGCTTTTCGACTCAGGGAGAGACCCAGTACTTC. Residues: CASSFSTQGETQYF.

Worth noting for this clonotype: A much larger clone lies a single base off, so this may be a read error. The chain links TRBV12-3 or TRBV12-4 to TRBJ2-1; tentatively, D is TRBD2 (5 bases). With 7 bases removed from V and 10 bases from J, the gap between germline ends came to 17 bases. The CDR3 consists of 13 residues. The CDR3 loop reads CASMEENPYEQFF. CDR3 sequence (DNA): TGTGCCAGCATGGAGGAGAACCCCTACGAGCAGTTCTTC.

This chain uses TRBV10-3 with TRBJ2-1; the D gene is possibly TRBD2 (7 bases). With 10 bases removed from V and 10 bases from J, the gap between germline ends came to 23 bases. CDR1 ENHRY and CDR2 SYGVKD come from the germline V gene. The CDR3 runs 14 residues. In DNA form, the CDR3 reads TGTGCCACCGTGGAAAGAGGGGGGGCCTACGAGCAGTTCTTC. It codes for CATVERGGAYEQFF.

Comments on this clonotype: The CDR3 ends on some other residue instead of the conserved phenylalanine or tryptophan, so this is likely a read error. V usage is TRBV4-1 and J usage is TRBJ2-1; no clear D gene. Germline CDR1 MGHRA, CDR2 YSYEKL. This CDR3 contains 14 residues. The V end lost 1 base, the J end lost 4 bases, and 8 bases lay between the germline ends. CDR3 DNA: TGCGCCAGCAGCCAAGCGGTAGCTTACAATGAGCAGTTCTTA. Translating it yields CASSQAVAYNEQFL.

J is TRBJ2-7 and V is TRBV12-3 or TRBV12-4, with 11 bases identical to TRBD2. With V trimmed by 5 bases and J by 10 bases, 10 bases remained unmatched. The CDR3 contains 14 residues. CDR3 residues: CASSPPGLAAYQYF. The CDR3 region has the DNA TGTGCCAGCAGTCCCCCGGGACTAGCGGCGTATCAGTACTTC.

The rearrangement links TRBV19 to TRBJ1-5; D perhaps matches TRBD1 (5 bases). Germline CDR1 and CDR2: LNHDA and SQIVND (reference sequence). The V and J ends lost 11 bases and 4 bases respectively, with 15 bases between them. The CDR3 totals 13 residues. This CDR3 reads CAATGTENQPQHF. The CDR3 DNA is TGTGCCGCCACCGGGACTGAGAATCAGCCCCAGCATTTT.

This clonotype occurred a few times. V and J are TRBV12-3 or TRBV12-4 and TRBJ2-7, with TRBD1 as a possible D gene (5 bases). With the DNA end fitting TRBJ2-5 better, the J assignment may be wrong. CDR3 size: 14 residues. The CDR3 spells CASSLGQGTETQYF. The CDR3 region has the DNA TGTGCCAGCAGTTTAGGGCAGGGAACGGAGACCCAGTACTTC.

The chain employs TRBV11-2 and TRBJ1-1; D unclear. The CDR3 is 15 residues long. The germline V gene encodes CDR1 SGHAT and CDR2 FQNNGV. The V end was cut by 5 bases, the J end by 4 bases, with 17 bases between. CDR3 amino acids: CASSPRGGLSTEAFF. The CDR3 coding sequence is TGTGCCAGCAGCCCGCGCGGCGGACTGAGCACTGAAGCTTTCTTT.

V usage is TRBV11-2 and J usage is TRBJ2-5, with D possibly TRBD2 on 6 matching bases. The V end lost 1 base, the J end lost 3 bases, and 12 bases lay between the germline ends. Germline lookup yields CDR1 SGHAT and CDR2 FQNNGV. The CDR3 contains 15 residues. The chain's CDR3 is CASSLAGGGEETQYF. DNA of the CDR3: TGTGCCAGCAGCTTAGCCGGGGGAGGAGAAGAGACCCAGTACTTC.

This chain connects TRBV13 to TRBJ2-3; 14 bases map to TRBD2. The ends lost 4 bases at V and 5 bases at J; junction bases unmatched: 8. The CDR3 consists of 17 residues. Germline V gene sequence: CDR1 PRHDT, CDR2 FYEKMQ (reference sequence). Here the CDR3 DNA reads TGTGCCAGCAGCTCCAGACTAGCGGGAGGGCGAATAGATACGCAGTATTTT. This gives the protein CASSSRLAGGRIDTQYF.

The chain joins TRBV5-1 to TRBJ2-1; D gene ambiguous. The CDR3 loop spans 14 amino acids. CDR1 is SGHRS and CDR2 is YFSETQ in the germline V gene. Trimming removed 0 bases from V and 4 bases from J, with 8 bases in between. For the CDR3, the DNA is TGCGCCAGCAGCTTGGGATCCTATTACAATGAGCAGTTCTTC. Its translation is CASSLGSYYNEQFF.

This clonotype was seen a handful of times. The chain has TRBV7-2 and TRBJ2-4; TRBD2 might be the D (6 bases). The CDR3 is 13 amino acids. Trimming shortened V by 5 bases and J by 11 bases, and 16 bases separated the two germline ends. Per the germline V gene, CDR1 is SGHTA and CDR2 is FQGNSA. This CDR3 is CASSPSERRVQYF. CDR3 sequence (DNA): TGTGCCAGCAGCCCCTCGGAACGGAGGGTTCAGTACTTC.

Points on this clonotype: At one end, the junction sequence differs from germline, possibly due to a read error. The chain joins TRBV20-1 to TRBJ2-7, with TRBD1 as a possible D gene (6 bases). The CDR3 runs 15 residues. The germline CDR1 and CDR2 sequences are DFQATT and SNEGSKA (reference sequence). The CDR3 is CNAREPGRDTYEQYF. CDR3 coding DNA: TGCAATGCTAGAGAACCGGGACGGGACACCTACGAGCAGTACTTC.

This clonotype was detected a few times. The V call is TRBV20-1, the J call TRBJ2-4; D is unresolved. Germline assignment: CDR1 DFQATT and CDR2 SNEGSKA (reference sequence). This CDR3 comprises 15 residues. V was trimmed by 5 bases and J by 0 bases, leaving 14 bases between them. The CDR3 coding sequence is TGCAGTGCTGACGGCTGGACCATAGCCAAAAACATTCAGTACTTC. Translating it yields CSADGWTIAKNIQYF.

The rearrangement joins TRBV7-2 to TRBJ2-1, with 8 nucleotides matching TRBD2. V gave up 6 bases and J gave up 3 bases; unmatched junction bases: 7. Germline CDR1 is SGHTA and CDR2 is FQGNSA. The CDR3 totals 15 residues. The CDR3 is CASSNSGGDYNEQFF. In DNA, the CDR3 is TGTGCCAGCAGTAACAGCGGGGGTGACTACAATGAGCAGTTCTTC.

This clonotype was counted only a few times. The chain combines TRBV12-3 or TRBV12-4 with TRBJ1-2; D is unresolved. CDR3 size: 12 residues. V was clipped by 5 bases and J by 8 bases, with 12 bases between them. Written as DNA, the CDR3 is TGTGCCAGCAGTGCGATCAGTAGGGGCTACACCTTC. Translating gives CASSAISRGYTF.